This TCR beta chain was identified in a study of shared clonotypes between healthy human individuals. Study-level points and caveats: The study found lower generation probabilities in non-shared clonotypes than in those shared by all four donors.

Authors' methods: Without quality scores, immunoSEQ junctional reads could not be filtered like full-length reads. Repertoires were generated with immunoSEQ multiplex PCR, while TCRdb's copy carries only in-frame clones and drops some. D and trimming were read from the DNA, whereas the V and J calls and clone size are those reported in that table. The sample includes hundreds of thousands of clones, just over 95% seen only once; the top ten take less than 0.3%. Worth noting for this clone: Its antigen is not identified.

CD45RO-negative CD8 cells positively selected for CCR7 made up the naive population, which excluded terminally differentiated effector memory CD45RA+ cells. Germline lookup yields CDR1 SGHAT and CDR2 FQNNGV. The CDR3 is 14 residues long. Trimming took off 5 bases at V and 0 bases at J, with 10 bases between the two ends. Input material: naive CD8+ T cells sorted from blood. This TCR was sampled from a man aged 30 to 45 in good health. The V and J genes are TRBV11-2 and TRBJ1-1; weak D call: TRBD1 (6 bases). The CDR3 sequence: CASSQGHLNTEAFF. The CDR3 bases are TGTGCCAGCAGCCAGGGACATTTGAACACTGAAGCTTTCTTT.